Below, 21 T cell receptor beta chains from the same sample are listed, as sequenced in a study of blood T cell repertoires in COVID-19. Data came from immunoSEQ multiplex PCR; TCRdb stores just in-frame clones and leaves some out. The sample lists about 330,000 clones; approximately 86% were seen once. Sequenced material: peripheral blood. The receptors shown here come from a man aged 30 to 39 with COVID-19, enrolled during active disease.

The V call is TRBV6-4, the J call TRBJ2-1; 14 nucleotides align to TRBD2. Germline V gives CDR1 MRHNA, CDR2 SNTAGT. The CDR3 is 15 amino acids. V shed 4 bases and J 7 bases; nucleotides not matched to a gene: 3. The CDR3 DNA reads TGTGCCAGCAGTGCCGGGACTAGCGGGGGTAATGAGCAGTTCTTC. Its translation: CASSAGTSGGNEQFF.

The CDR3 coding sequence is TGTGCCAGCAGCGATCCGGGGGGCAGGGGTGATTCACCCCTCCACTTT. Translating it yields CASSDPGGRGDSPLHF. This chain joins TRBV9 and TRBJ1-6, with D possibly being TRBD1 (6 bases). Germline-derived CDR1 and CDR2 are SGDLS and YYNGEE. The CDR3 spans 16 residues. V was cut by 3 bases and J by 8 bases, with 18 bases left in between.

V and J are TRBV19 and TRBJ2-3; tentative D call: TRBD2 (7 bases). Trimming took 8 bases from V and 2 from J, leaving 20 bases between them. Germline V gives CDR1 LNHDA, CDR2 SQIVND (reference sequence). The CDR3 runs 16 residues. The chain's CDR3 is CASSGTIRGYTDTQYF. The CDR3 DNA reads TGTGCCAGTTCCGGGACTATAAGGGGGTACACAGATACGCAGTATTTT.

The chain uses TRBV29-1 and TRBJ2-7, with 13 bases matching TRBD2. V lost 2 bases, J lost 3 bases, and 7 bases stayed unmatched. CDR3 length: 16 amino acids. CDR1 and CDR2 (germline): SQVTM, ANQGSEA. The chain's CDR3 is CSVEFSTSGGDYEQYF. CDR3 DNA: TGCAGCGTTGAATTTAGTACTAGCGGGGGGGACTACGAGCAGTACTTC.

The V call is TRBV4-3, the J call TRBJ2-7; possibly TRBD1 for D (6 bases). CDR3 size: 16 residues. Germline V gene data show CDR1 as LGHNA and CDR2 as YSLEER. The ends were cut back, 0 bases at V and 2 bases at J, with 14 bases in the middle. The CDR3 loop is CASSQDQGDKAYEQYF. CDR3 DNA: TGCGCCAGCAGCCAAGATCAAGGGGACAAAGCCTACGAGCAGTACTTC.

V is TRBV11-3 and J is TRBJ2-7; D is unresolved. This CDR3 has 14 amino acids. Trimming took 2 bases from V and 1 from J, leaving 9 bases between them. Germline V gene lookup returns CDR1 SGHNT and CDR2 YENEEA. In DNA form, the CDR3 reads TGTGCCAGCAGCTTATTTGGAGATTCCTACGAGCAGTACTTC. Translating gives CASSLFGDSYEQYF.

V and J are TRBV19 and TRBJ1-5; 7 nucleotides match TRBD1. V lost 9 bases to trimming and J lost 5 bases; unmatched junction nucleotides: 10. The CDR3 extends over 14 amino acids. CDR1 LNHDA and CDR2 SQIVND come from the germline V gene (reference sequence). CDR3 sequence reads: CASRGQAPHQPQHF. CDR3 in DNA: TGTGCCAGCCGCGGACAGGCCCCCCATCAGCCCCAGCATTTT.

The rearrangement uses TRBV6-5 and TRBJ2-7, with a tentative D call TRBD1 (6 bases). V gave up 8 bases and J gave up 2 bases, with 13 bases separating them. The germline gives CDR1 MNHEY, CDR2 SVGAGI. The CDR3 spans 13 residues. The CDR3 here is CASSRQETYEQYF. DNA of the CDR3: TGTGCCAGCTCCCGACAGGAGACCTACGAGCAGTACTTC.

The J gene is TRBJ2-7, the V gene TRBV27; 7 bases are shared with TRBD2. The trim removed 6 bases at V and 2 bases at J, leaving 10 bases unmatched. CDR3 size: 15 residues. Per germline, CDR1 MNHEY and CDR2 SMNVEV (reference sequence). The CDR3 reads CASSPGTIPPYEQYF. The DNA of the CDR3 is TGTGCCAGCAGCCCCGGGACTATCCCCCCCTACGAGCAGTACTTC.

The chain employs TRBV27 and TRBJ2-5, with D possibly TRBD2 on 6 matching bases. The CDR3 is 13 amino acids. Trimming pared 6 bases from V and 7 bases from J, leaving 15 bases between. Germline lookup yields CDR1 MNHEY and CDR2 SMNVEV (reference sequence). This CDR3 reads CASSIGTRGTQYF. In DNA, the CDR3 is TGTGCCAGCAGCATCGGGACTCGGGGGACCCAGTACTTC.

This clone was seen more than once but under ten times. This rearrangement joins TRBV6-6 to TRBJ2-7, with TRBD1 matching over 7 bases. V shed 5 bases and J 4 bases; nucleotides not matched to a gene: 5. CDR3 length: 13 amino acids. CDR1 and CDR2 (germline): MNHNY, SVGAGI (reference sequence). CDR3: CASSRDRAYEQYF. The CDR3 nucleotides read TGTGCCAGCAGTCGAGACAGGGCATACGAGCAGTACTTC.

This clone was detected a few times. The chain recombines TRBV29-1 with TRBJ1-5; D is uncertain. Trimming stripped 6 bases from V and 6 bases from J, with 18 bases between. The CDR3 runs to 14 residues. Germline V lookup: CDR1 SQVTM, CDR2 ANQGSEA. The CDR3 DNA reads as TGCAGCGTCATACCGGGCGGGTCTGGTCAGCCCCAGCATTTT. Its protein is CSVIPGGSGQPQHF.

The CDR3 nucleotides are TGTGCCAGCAGCTTAAACGGGAACACTGAAGCTTTCTTT. It translates to CASSLNGNTEAFF. The genes are TRBV7-9 and TRBJ1-1; D is undetermined. Trimming took 2 bases from V and 1 from J, leaving 5 bases between them. Germline lookup yields CDR1 SEHNR and CDR2 FQNEAQ (reference sequence). CDR3 size: 13 residues.

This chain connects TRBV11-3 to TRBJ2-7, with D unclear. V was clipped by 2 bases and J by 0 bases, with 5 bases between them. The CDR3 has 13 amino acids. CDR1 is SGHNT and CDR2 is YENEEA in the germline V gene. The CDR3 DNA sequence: TGTGCCAGCAGCTTATTCAGCTCCTACGAGCAGTACTTC. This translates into CASSLFSSYEQYF.

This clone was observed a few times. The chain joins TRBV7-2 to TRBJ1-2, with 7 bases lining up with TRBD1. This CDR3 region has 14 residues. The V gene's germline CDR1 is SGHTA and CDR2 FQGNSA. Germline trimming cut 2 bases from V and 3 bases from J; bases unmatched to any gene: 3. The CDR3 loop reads CASSLRGLHYGYTF. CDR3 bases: TGTGCCAGCAGCTTAAGGGGGCTGCACTATGGCTACACCTTC.

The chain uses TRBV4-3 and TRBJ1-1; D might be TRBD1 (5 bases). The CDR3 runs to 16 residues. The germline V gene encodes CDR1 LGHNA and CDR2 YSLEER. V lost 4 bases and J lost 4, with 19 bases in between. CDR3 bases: TGCGCCAGCAGCCCGTACCCCGGGACGGAGGGCACTGAAGCTTTCTTT. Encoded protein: CASSPYPGTEGTEAFF.

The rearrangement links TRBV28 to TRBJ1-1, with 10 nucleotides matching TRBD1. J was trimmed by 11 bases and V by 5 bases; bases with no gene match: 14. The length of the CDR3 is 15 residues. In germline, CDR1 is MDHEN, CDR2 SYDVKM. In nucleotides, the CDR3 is TGTGCCAGCAGTCTAGACAGGGGGCGCTATACGCCGGCTTTCTTT. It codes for CASSLDRGRYTPAFF.

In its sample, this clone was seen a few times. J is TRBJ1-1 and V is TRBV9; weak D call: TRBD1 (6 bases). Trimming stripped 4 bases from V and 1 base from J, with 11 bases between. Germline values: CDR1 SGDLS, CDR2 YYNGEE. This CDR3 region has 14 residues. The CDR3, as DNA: TGTGCCAGCAGCCCTCGACAGGCGAACACTGAAGCTTTCTTT. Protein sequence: CASSPRQANTEAFF.

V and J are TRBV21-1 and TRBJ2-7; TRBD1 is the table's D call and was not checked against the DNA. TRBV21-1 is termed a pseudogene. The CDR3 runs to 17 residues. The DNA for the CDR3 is TGTGCCAGCAGCAAAGAAGAGGGACAGGGGATGGCCTGCGAGCAGTACTTC. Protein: CASSKEEGQGMACEQYF.

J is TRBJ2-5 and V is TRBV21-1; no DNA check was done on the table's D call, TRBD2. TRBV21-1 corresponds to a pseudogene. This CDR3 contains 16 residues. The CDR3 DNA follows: TGTGCCAGCAGCAAAGTGGGAGGGAGCCCCCGGGAGACCCAGTACTTC. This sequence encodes CASSKVGGSPRETQYF.

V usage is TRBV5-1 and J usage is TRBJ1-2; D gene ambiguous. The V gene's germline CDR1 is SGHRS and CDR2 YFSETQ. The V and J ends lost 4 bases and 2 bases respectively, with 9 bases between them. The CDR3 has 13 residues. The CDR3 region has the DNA TGCGCCAGCAGCCCCGGAGGGAACTATGGCTACACCTTC. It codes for CASSPGGNYGYTF. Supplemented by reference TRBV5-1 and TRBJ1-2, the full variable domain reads KAGVTQTPRYLIKTRGQQVTLSCSPISGHRSVSWYQQTPGQGLQFLFEYFSETQRNKGNFPGRFSGRQFSNSRSEMNVSTLELGDSALYLCASSPGGNYGYTFGSGTRLTVV.